These 22 T cell receptor beta chains originate from one sample sequenced in a study of post-analysis software for immune sequencing data. cDNA libraries of TCR beta carried unique molecular identifiers. TCRdb fed the PCR reads into MiXCR, producing one record per CDR3 protein. The sample holds about 770,000 distinct CDR3 sequences, about 43% seen once. Findings and limits, study-wide: Roughly five TRBV segments were significantly more frequent in patients than in controls. TRBV5-6, TRBV5-1 and TRBV20-1 were among these segments.

Antigens of these TCRs are unknown. Material: blood. The source is a girl aged 5-17 years with multiple sclerosis.

The rearrangement uses TRBV20-1 and TRBJ2-3, with D unclear. This CDR3 is built from 13 residues. Germline-derived CDR1 and CDR2 are DFQATT and SNEGSKA (reference sequence). Trimming cost V 7 bases and J 1 base, with 12 bases left between them. CDR3 amino acids: CSVAEPGTDTQYF. In DNA form, the CDR3 reads TGCAGTGTGGCCGAGCCGGGCACAGATACGCAGTATTTT.

The rearrangement joins TRBV7-9 to TRBJ2-4, with D hard to call. Gene TRBJ2-7 matches the end of the DNA better, so the J call may be wrong. This CDR3 is built from 14 residues. Germline-derived CDR1 and CDR2 are SEHNR and FQNEAQ (reference sequence). DNA of the CDR3: TGTGCCAGCAGCCGCTATGTCACCTTAGACGAGCAGTACTTC. Its translation is CASSRYVTLDEQYF.

This chain connects TRBV7-2 to TRBJ2-5; 8 bases fit TRBD2. Germline values: CDR1 SGHTA, CDR2 FQGNSA. The CDR3 spans 14 residues. The CDR3 loop reads CAAGERGLQETQYF. CDR3 DNA sequence: TGTGCAGCAGGAGAGCGGGGGCTCCAAGAGACCCAGTACTTC.

The J gene is TRBJ2-7, the V gene TRBV20-1; 11 bases map to TRBD2. The trim removed 7 bases at V and 0 bases at J, leaving 8 bases unmatched. CDR3 size: 15 residues. Germline lookup yields CDR1 DFQATT and CDR2 SNEGSKA (reference sequence). The CDR3: CSVGLAGLSSYEQYF. Written as DNA, the CDR3 is TGCAGTGTCGGACTAGCGGGCCTCAGCTCCTACGAGCAGTACTTC.

This clonotype has only one observation. The J gene is TRBJ2-1, the V gene TRBV5-8; D uncertain. CDR3 length equals 15 residues. Per germline, CDR1 SGHTS and CDR2 YDEGEE. Deletions cut 0 bases from V and 0 bases from J, with 7 bases between. Here the CDR3 DNA reads TGTGCCAGCAGCTTGGCACTCTACTCCTACAATGAGCAGTTCTTC. As protein: CASSLALYSYNEQFF.

This chain uses TRBV29-1 with TRBJ2-3, with TRBD2 matching 7 bases. The J segment lost 4 bases and the V segment lost 4 bases, leaving 11 bases of the junction unmatched. This CDR3 spans 15 amino acids. From germline, CDR1 is SQVTM and CDR2 ANQGSEA. The CDR3 DNA follows: TGCAGCGTTGTAGAGGTGGGGAGGGCCTCAGATACGCAGTATTTT. As protein: CSVVEVGRASDTQYF.

V gene TRBV5-1 combines with J gene TRBJ2-3; maybe TRBD2 (5 bases). Germline V CDR1 and CDR2: SGHRS, YFSETQ. Trimming removed 3 bases at V and 8 bases at J, with 16 bases between. The CDR3 totals 14 residues. This CDR3 reads CASSSTSLDGTQYF. CDR3 sequence (DNA): TGCGCCAGCAGCTCTACTAGTTTAGACGGTACGCAGTATTTT. Full variable domain (rest looked up from reference TRBV5-1 and TRBJ2-3): KAGVTQTPRYLIKTRGQQVTLSCSPISGHRSVSWYQQTPGQGLQFLFEYFSETQRNKGNFPGRFSGRQFSNSRSEMNVSTLELGDSALYLCASSSTSLDGTQYFGPGTRLTVL.

V gene TRBV20-1 combines with J gene TRBJ2-7, with 8 bases fitting TRBD1. Germline CDR1 reads DFQATT; CDR2 reads SNEGSKA (reference sequence). Unmatched junction bases numbered 11, after V lost 6 bases and J lost 4 bases. The CDR3 runs to 14 residues. The CDR3 loop reads CSAADRGRCYEQYF. The CDR3 DNA reads TGCAGTGCGGCCGACAGGGGACGGTGTTACGAGCAGTACTTC.

This clonotype has a handful of counts. The V call is TRBV15, the J call TRBJ1-2; tentatively, D is TRBD1 (6 bases). Germline CDR1 LNHNV, CDR2 YYDKDF (reference sequence). Trimming pared 4 bases from V and 6 bases from J, leaving 15 bases between. This CDR3 has 14 residues. CDR3 nucleotides: TGTGCCACCAGCACTCACAGGGCCGCAAATGGCTACACCTTC. It codes for CATSTHRAANGYTF.

A word on this clonotype: One junction end disagrees with the germline gene, perhaps due to a read error. This chain connects TRBV14 to TRBJ2-7; D call uncertain. The CDR3 runs 11 residues. Per germline, CDR1 SGHDN and CDR2 FVKESK. The CDR3 sequence: CASSRGHERYF. CDR3 DNA sequence: TGTGCCAGCAGCCGAGGTCACGAGCGGTACTTC.

The chain combines TRBV5-4 with TRBJ2-7; the D call may be TRBD1 or TRBD2 (5 bases each). Germline CDR1 SGHNT, CDR2 YYREEE (reference sequence). With 4 bases removed from V and 7 bases from J, the gap between germline ends came to 15 bases. CDR3 size: 13 residues. CDR3 loop: CASSPGPLGEQYF. CDR3 DNA: TGTGCCAGCAGCCCGGGACCTCTGGGGGAGCAGTACTTC.

This clonotype was seen a handful of times. The chain joins TRBV7-9 to TRBJ2-1; 11 bases are a match to TRBD2. The CDR3 contains 17 residues. With V trimmed by 6 bases and J by 4 bases, 11 bases remained unmatched. The germline V gene has CDR1 SEHNR and CDR2 FQNEAQ (reference sequence). In DNA form, the CDR3 reads TGTGCCAGCAGTCTCGGCGGTAGCGGGAGGGATTACAATGAGCAGTTCTTC. It encodes CASSLGGSGRDYNEQFF.

The chain employs TRBV28 and TRBJ2-1, with TRBD1 matching over 9 bases. The germline V gene has CDR1 MDHEN and CDR2 SYDVKM. The CDR3 runs 16 residues. With 3 bases clipped from V and 3 bases from J, the junction kept 6 bases outside the gene matches. CDR3 protein: CASSFWDRVSYNEQFF. The CDR3 coding sequence is TGTGCCAGCAGTTTCTGGGACAGGGTGAGCTACAATGAGCAGTTCTTC.

At least ten counts were recorded for this clonotype. The chain combines TRBV5-6 with TRBJ2-7; perhaps TRBD2 as D (5 bases). V dropped 0 bases and J dropped 3 bases, with 13 bases sitting between them. This CDR3 is 15 amino acids long. Germline CDR1 is SGHDT and CDR2 is YYEEEE. The CDR3 protein is CASSLDWSRGYEQYF. DNA for the CDR3: TGTGCCAGCAGCTTGGATTGGTCCCGGGGCTACGAGCAGTACTTC.

The rearrangement joins TRBV6-1 to TRBJ1-5; 7 nucleotides line up with TRBD1. V lost 3 bases, J lost 11 bases, and 7 bases stayed unmatched. CDR1 is MNHNS, CDR2 SASEGT, per germline. The CDR3 totals 13 residues. The CDR3 DNA reads as TGTGCCAGCAGTGACGGACAGGCTATGGCCCAGCATTTT. Its translation is CASSDGQAMAQHF.

The V and J genes are TRBV6-5 and TRBJ2-6; D is unresolved. This CDR3 has 15 amino acids. Trimming shortened V by 0 bases and J by 4 bases, and 7 bases separated the two germline ends. The germline gives CDR1 MNHEY, CDR2 SVGAGI. Here the CDR3 reads CASSYSTSGANVLTF. In DNA form, the CDR3 reads TGTGCCAGCAGTTACTCGACGTCCGGGGCCAACGTCCTGACTTTC.

In the case of this clonotype: Its ends do not fully match the called genes, so a read error is possible. The rearrangement joins TRBV29-1 to TRBJ2-7; either TRBD1 or TRBD2 may fit D (5 bases each). CDR1 and CDR2 from the germline V gene are SQVTM and ANQGSEA. The CDR3 runs 13 residues. The CDR3 region is CNVTGTLSYEQYF. The CDR3 DNA is TGCAACGTTACCGGGACCCTCTCCTACGAGCAGTACTTC.

This clonotype has a handful of counts. This sequence joins TRBV7-9 and TRBJ2-1, with a tentative D call TRBD1 (5 bases). V was clipped by 5 bases and J by 0 bases, with 14 bases between them. CDR3 size: 16 residues. Per germline, CDR1 SEHNR and CDR2 FQNEAQ (reference sequence). CDR3 nucleotide sequence: TGTGCCAGCAGCCCAAAGGGGAAGAACTCCTACAATGAGCAGTTCTTC. This codes for CASSPKGKNSYNEQFF.

This chain's CDR3 is CASLHPGQCTEAFF. The DNA for the CDR3 is TGTGCCAGCTTACACCCGGGACAGTGCACTGAAGCTTTCTTT. This rearrangement joins TRBV2 to TRBJ1-1, with TRBD1 identical over 7 bases. J was trimmed by 4 bases and V by 8 bases; bases with no gene match: 10. The germline V gene encodes CDR1 SNHLY and CDR2 FYNNEI. CDR3 length equals 14 residues.

The rearrangement links TRBV7-8 to TRBJ1-5; the D gene is possibly TRBD1 (6 bases). This CDR3 comprises 14 residues. V was trimmed by 6 bases and J by 4 bases, leaving 13 bases between them. Germline CDR1 and CDR2: SGHVS and FQNEAQ. The CDR3 nucleotides read TGTGCCAGCAGTGCGGACAGTCGTAATCAGCCCCAGCATTTT. This translates into CASSADSRNQPQHF.

The chain employs TRBV12-3 or TRBV12-4 and TRBJ2-5; D remains ambiguous. TRBJ2-7 matches the DNA end more closely, so the J call is doubtful. The CDR3 is 12 residues long. CDR3 DNA: TGTGCCAGCAGCGTGGACGTTTACGAGCAGTACTTC. Encoded protein: CASSVDVYEQYF.

The chain combines TRBV10-3 with TRBJ1-6; 7 bases agree with TRBD1. The V gene end was trimmed by 2 bases and the J gene end by 7 bases; junction bases not matched to a gene: 5. Germline-derived CDR1 and CDR2 are ENHRY and SYGVKD. The CDR3 length is 15 residues. The CDR3 here is CAISEDGGQNSPLHF. The CDR3 bases are TGTGCCATCAGTGAGGACGGGGGACAGAATTCACCCCTCCACTTT.